A single sample gave rise to the 18 T cell receptor beta chains below, sequenced in a study of early T cells in non-severe SARS-CoV-2 infection. TCRdb analysed the 5' RACE reads with MiXCR anew, one entry per CDR3 protein. In the table there are tens of thousands of distinct CDR3 sequences, roughly an eighth of which are singletons. The sample comprised whole blood. These TCRs come from an adult who was a healthcare worker with PCR-confirmed SARS-CoV-2 infection or an uninfected control (not recorded which).

There are many counts of this clonotype. Here the CDR3 omits its conserved ending phenylalanine or tryptophan, so a read error is the likely source. Because the CDR3's place on the DNA is in doubt, the DNA is left out and the CDR3 is given as listed by TCRdb. V usage is TRBV6-5 and J usage is TRBJ2-7; the table's D gene call, TRBD1, was not cross checked with the DNA. Germline assignment: CDR1 MNHEY and CDR2 SVGAGI. Inclusive of both ends, the CDR3 amounts to 13 amino acids. The CDR3 protein is CASSTGVSGTLLL.

The chain is built from TRBV24-1 and TRBJ2-1; 9 bases align to TRBD1. The J segment lost 6 bases and the V segment lost 7 bases, leaving 9 bases of the junction unmatched. Germline V gene sequence: CDR1 KGHDR, CDR2 SFDVKD. The CDR3 has 15 residues. The CDR3 region is CATSATTDRGNEQFF. The DNA of the CDR3 is TGTGCCACCAGCGCTACTACGGACAGGGGCAATGAGCAGTTCTTC.

This clonotype was counted once. This chain uses TRBV18 with TRBJ2-7; 10 bases match TRBD1. V was pared by 0 bases and J by 9 bases, with 8 bases of the junction left unmatched. CDR3 length: 15 residues. CDR1 is KGHSH, CDR2 LQKENI, per germline. CDR3 coding DNA: TGTGCCAGCTCACCACCAGGGACAGGGGCCTCGTGGCAGTACTTC. Amino acids: CASSPPGTGASWQYF. Full variable domain (remainder filled in from reference TRBV18 and TRBJ2-7): NAGVMQNPRHLVRRRGQEARLRCSPMKGHSHVYWYRQLPEEGLKFMVYLQKENIIDESGMPKERFSAEFPKEGPSILRIQQVVRGDSAAYFCASSPPGTGASWQYFGPGTRLTVT.

This clonotype appeared a few times. CDR3 nucleotide sequence: TGCAGCGCTGAGGGACTAGCGGGAAAGGGGCAGTACTTC. Protein product: CSAEGLAGKGQYF. V gene TRBV29-1 combines with J gene TRBJ2-7, with 13 bases identical to TRBD2. CDR1 is SQVTM and CDR2 is ANQGSEA in the germline V gene. The CDR3 has 13 amino acids. J lost 9 bases, V lost 7 bases, and 9 bases had no gene match.

The genes are TRBV5-6 and TRBJ2-1, with TRBD2 identical over 15 bases. Germline lookup yields CDR1 SGHDT and CDR2 YYEEEE. V lost 4 bases, J lost 3 bases, and 5 bases stayed unmatched. There are 17 residues in the CDR3. The CDR3 DNA reads as TGTGCCAGCAGCCCCGGGACTAGCGGGAGGCGCTACAATGAGCAGTTCTTC. Residues: CASSPGTSGRRYNEQFF.

The J gene is TRBJ1-1, the V gene TRBV20-1; D not resolved. Germline CDR1 DFQATT, CDR2 SNEGSKA (reference sequence). Trimming took off 4 bases at V and 0 bases at J, with 9 bases between the two ends. The CDR3 runs to 13 residues. The CDR3 coding sequence is TGCAGTGCTACCGCCACAGTGAACACTGAAGCTTTCTTT. Translating gives CSATATVNTEAFF.

The count of this clonotype is one. This chain uses TRBV19 with TRBJ1-2; D remains ambiguous. From germline, CDR1 is LNHDA and CDR2 SQIVND (reference sequence). There are 13 residues in the CDR3. V gave up 11 bases and J gave up 0 bases, with 13 bases separating them. This chain's CDR3 is CAGSQSPNYGYTF. CDR3 nucleotides: TGTGCCGGGTCGCAAAGCCCTAACTATGGCTACACCTTC.

The gene calls are TRBV7-3 and TRBJ2-2, with D possibly being TRBD1 (6 bases). V was shortened by 2 bases and J by 3 bases, with 10 bases between the two germline ends. The length of the CDR3 is 15 residues. In germline, CDR1 is SGHTA, CDR2 FQGTGA. In DNA, the CDR3 is TGTGCCAGCAGCTTAGGGACATTTGACACCGGGGAGCTGTTTTTT. It is translated as CASSLGTFDTGELFF.

This clonotype came up a few times. This chain connects TRBV5-5 to TRBJ2-2; D possibly uses TRBD1 or TRBD2 (5 bases each). In germline, CDR1 is SGHKS, CDR2 YYEKEE (reference sequence). V was clipped by 4 bases and J by 6 bases, with 10 bases between them. This CDR3 region has 13 residues. In nucleotides, the CDR3 is TGTGCCAGCAGCCGGGGCGTCTCCGGGGAGCTGTTTTTT. Its protein is CASSRGVSGELFF.

There are a few counts of this clonotype. The chain joins TRBV19 to TRBJ2-4; D possibly uses TRBD1 or TRBD2 (5 bases each). CDR1 and CDR2 from the germline V gene are LNHDA and SQIVND (reference sequence). V lost 7 bases, J lost 1 base, and 14 bases lay in between. The CDR3 totals 15 residues. The CDR3 spells CASIEGRGAKNIQYF. CDR3 coding DNA: TGTGCCAGTATTGAGGGGCGTGGGGCCAAAAACATTCAGTACTTC.

The chain is built from TRBV5-1 and TRBJ2-5; no definite D call. From germline, CDR1 is SGHRS and CDR2 YFSETQ. The CDR3 has 15 amino acids. Trimming removed 4 bases from V and 0 bases from J, with 13 bases in between. The CDR3 DNA sequence: TGCGCCAGCAGCCTGGGCCCGGAGTACCAAGAGACCCAGTACTTC. Protein: CASSLGPEYQETQYF.

This chain joins TRBV20-1 and TRBJ2-1, with D perhaps matching TRBD1 or TRBD2 (5 bases each). Trimming pared 5 bases from V and 3 bases from J, leaving 11 bases between. The CDR3 totals 13 residues. CDR1 DFQATT and CDR2 SNEGSKA come from the germline V gene (reference sequence). Here the CDR3 reads CSAPGTGYNEQFF. The CDR3 bases are TGCAGTGCTCCTGGGACCGGCTACAATGAGCAGTTCTTC.

This clonotype has more than one count but fewer than ten. The chain carries TRBV25-1 and TRBJ1-5, with D hard to call. Per germline, CDR1 MGHDK and CDR2 SYGVNS. Trimming took off 6 bases at V and 6 bases at J, with 15 bases between the two ends. There are 14 residues in the CDR3. The CDR3 sequence: CASSDKGPSQPQHF. CDR3 nucleotide sequence: TGTGCCAGCAGCGACAAAGGACCTAGTCAGCCCCAGCATTTT. The full variable domain, with the rest looked up from reference TRBV25-1 and TRBJ1-5, is EADIYQTPRYLVIGTGKKITLECSQTMGHDKMYWYQQDPGMELHLIHYSYGVNSTEKGDLSSESTVSRIRTEHFPLTLESARPSHTSQYLCASSDKGPSQPQHFGDGTRLSIL.

The chain couples TRBV7-2 to TRBJ2-2; 8 bases are shared with TRBD2. J lost 0 bases, V lost 5 bases, and 5 bases had no gene match. Germline V gives CDR1 SGHTA, CDR2 FQGNSA. CDR3 size: 16 residues. Here the CDR3 DNA reads TGTGCCAGCAGCCTCACTAGCGGTGCGAACACCGGGGAGCTGTTTTTT. It specifies CASSLTSGANTGELFF.

This clonotype showed up just a few times. This chain connects TRBV20-1 to TRBJ2-7, with a tentative D call TRBD1 (6 bases). V lost 4 bases to trimming and J lost 0 bases, with 7 bases between them. CDR1 is DFQATT and CDR2 is SNEGSKA in the germline V gene (reference sequence). The length of the CDR3 is 12 residues. CDR3 bases: TGCAGTGCTATAGGGGGCTCCTACGAGCAGTACTTC. Translation gives CSAIGGSYEQYF.

The rearrangement uses TRBV12-3 or TRBV12-4 and TRBJ1-4, with D tentatively TRBD1 (5 bases). Trimming removed 3 bases at V and 10 bases at J, with 21 bases between. The CDR3 runs 16 residues. The CDR3 loop reads CASSFTTGPGRVKLFF. CDR3 DNA: TGTGCCAGCAGTTTCACAACAGGACCAGGTCGGGTAAAACTGTTTTTT.

This sequence joins TRBV19 and TRBJ2-1, with D uncertain. The germline V gene has CDR1 LNHDA and CDR2 SQIVND (reference sequence). This CDR3 contains 11 residues. The V end was cut by 4 bases, the J end by 8 bases, with 6 bases between. The CDR3 spells CASSTGDEQFF. DNA for the CDR3: TGTGCCAGTAGTACCGGAGATGAGCAGTTCTTC.

The sample holds a few counts of this clonotype. Germline is not matched at one junction end, which may reflect a read error. V and J are TRBV27 and TRBJ2-2; D not certain. Per the germline V gene, CDR1 is MNHEY and CDR2 is SMNVEV (reference sequence). The CDR3 loop spans 13 amino acids. CDR3 in amino acids: CASSLINSGELFF. CDR3 coding DNA: TGTGCCAGCAGTTTGATTAACAGCGGGGAGCTGTTTTTT.